The source of this TCR beta chain is a study of T cell repertoires in cytomegalovirus infection (dated by TCRdb to the late 2010s). General notes on the study: Because public TCR beta signatures pointed to carriage of CMV infection together with the matching HLA type, the HLA type of each donor mattered for the analysis.

The sequencer listed for this sample is Illumina HiSeq 1500. TCRdb reprocessed the public reads (quality trimming at Q25 with fastp, clone calling with MiXCR) and kept in-frame beta chains. Identical CDR3 protein sequences are pooled into one entry, listed with their most common genes and DNA. In this sample the table shows about 360,000 distinct CDR3 sequences, about a sixth of which occur a single time. The ten largest clonotypes hold about 10% of the sample. This clonotype was observed a handful of times. This receptor's antigen is unknown. No much larger clonotype is one base removed from it; base qualities were not supplied. Beyond this particular receptor, the publication reports: In the ex vivo response, HLA-C-restricted CMV-specific TCR beta clonotypes were dominant, and in two of eight donors the single most frequent clonotype came from this HLA-C-restricted group. Carriers of CMV infection plus the relevant HLA type were discriminated by the cumulative frequency of public TCR beta family members in the study cohort and in an independent roughly 370-donor cohort.

From its cysteine to its phenylalanine, the CDR3 spans 16 amino acids. The DNA shown is the 48-base CDR3, in frame from base 1. The germline V gene yields MNHNS for CDR1 and SASEGT for CDR2. V lost 6 bases and J lost 5 bases, and the count of bases not matched to a germline gene is 13. Sequencing was done on a sample of PBMCs. This receptor chain uses TRBV6-1 and TRBJ2-4; TRBD2 fits 7 bases in the junction. The origin of this receptor is a human donor in good health (CMV status not recorded). Some clones in this sample may be carry-over from other donors' samples. The encoded CDR3 is CASSPRPQRGQNIQYF. In nucleotides, the sequence is TGTGCCAGCAGCCCCAGGCCCCAGCGGGGCCAAAACATTCAGTACTTC.